This TCR beta chain was captured in a study of T cells in Graves' hyperthyroidism and ophthalmopathy. Amplified TCR beta CDR3 regions came from RNA transcripts. Using the HTBI primer set, a first-round RT-PCR was run on the TCR CDR3. MiXCR, run by TCRdb on the multiplex PCR reads, gives a single entry per CDR3 protein. The sample contains under 40,000 distinct CDR3 sequences, around half of which appear only once. Notes on this clonotype: Its target is unknown.

Findings of the study overall: In blood, most of the thyroid clonotypes expanded above 0.001 were also present.

Clinical Activity Scores of at least 3, NOSPECS grades of at least 4 and durations under 3 months characterized ophthalmopathy patients. Thyroid ultrasound, orbital computed tomography, clinical symptoms, and serum thyroxine and TRAb underpinned diagnoses. Out of approximately 9.9 ml of fresh peripheral blood came the PBMCs. The germline gives CDR1 LNHDA, CDR2 SQIVND (reference sequence). The ends lost 3 bases at V and 7 bases at J; junction bases unmatched: 1. The CDR3 runs to 13 residues. The chain combines TRBV19 with TRBJ2-2, with 8 bases fitting TRBD2. This receptor was obtained from a middle-aged woman with Graves' ophthalmopathy. The sequenced material came from blood. The CDR3 bases are TGTGCCAGTAGTATCGGGACTAGCGGGGAGCTGTTTTTT. Amino acids: CASSIGTSGELFF.